The entry that follows covers one T cell receptor beta chain sequence. No antigen is known for it. This entry belongs to a study of OX40 agonist ivuxolimab in advanced cancers. Study-wide points: More expanded clones were found, on average, in CD8+ than in CD4+ T cells. What antigens the expanded peripheral T cells recognized was never established.

Germline loops: CDR1 SGDLS, CDR2 YYNGEE. Trimming took 0 bases from V and 4 from J; bases not matched to a gene: 5. The CDR3 length is 16 residues. Profiled with immunoSEQ multiplex PCR; TCRdb holds only in-frame clones, not every one. The sample yields roughly 76,000 clones, 80% to 95% seen once. Patients who had autoimmune disease history or got systemic immunosuppression were left out. The clonotype originates from an adult with an advanced solid tumor such as melanoma, head and neck, liver or kidney cancer. Specimen: CD4+ or CD8+ T cells sorted from blood, collected in a trial of the OX40 agonist ivuxolimab. The V and J genes are TRBV9 and TRBJ2-1, with 9 positions matching TRBD2. Written as DNA, the CDR3 is TGTGCCAGCAGCGTAGACATAAGCGGGGGGTACAATGAGCAGTTCTTC. Translation: CASSVDISGGYNEQFF.